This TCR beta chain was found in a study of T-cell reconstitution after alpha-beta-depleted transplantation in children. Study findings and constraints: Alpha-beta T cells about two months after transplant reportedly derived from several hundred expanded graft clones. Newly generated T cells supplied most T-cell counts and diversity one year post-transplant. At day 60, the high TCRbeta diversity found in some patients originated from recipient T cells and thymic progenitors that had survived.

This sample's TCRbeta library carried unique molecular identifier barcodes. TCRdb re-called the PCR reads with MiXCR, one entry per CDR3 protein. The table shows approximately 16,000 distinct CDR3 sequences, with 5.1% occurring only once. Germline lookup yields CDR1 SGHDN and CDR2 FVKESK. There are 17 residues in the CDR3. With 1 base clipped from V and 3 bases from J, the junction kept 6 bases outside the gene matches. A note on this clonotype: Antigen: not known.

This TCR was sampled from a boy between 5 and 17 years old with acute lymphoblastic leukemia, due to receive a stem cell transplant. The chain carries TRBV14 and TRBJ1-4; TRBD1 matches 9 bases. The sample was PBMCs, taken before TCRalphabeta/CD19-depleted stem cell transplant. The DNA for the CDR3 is TGTGCCAGCAGCCAAGTCCCGGGACAGGGTGCTAATGAAAAACTGTTTTTT. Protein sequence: CASSQVPGQGANEKLFF.